This section outlines one T cell receptor (beta chain) sequence together with its context. Antigen: not known. Naive CD4+ cells had CD25+ Tregs removed. The study's findings and limits: Larger-cohort validation covered only one TCR beta V-J rearrangement. Tumor Tregs overlapped most with tumor, then blood, naive CD4+ cells.

The V gene lost 6 bases and the J gene lost 3 bases, with 12 bases spanning the gap. CDR3 length: 12 residues. Per the germline V gene, CDR1 is DFQATT and CDR2 is SNEGSKA (reference sequence). Constant-region reverse primers amplified full-length variable regions, followed by semi-nested Nested Universal Primer A PCR. In TCRdb, the 5' RACE reads were re-called with MiXCR into one record per CDR3 protein. The sample contains roughly 23,000 distinct CDR3 sequences, about 31% of which appear only once. This sequence was found in a female donor with breast cancer. The specimen sequenced was tumor-infiltrating naive CD4+ T cells sorted from the breast tumor. Sample subset: naive CD4+ T cells, CD4+CD45RA+CD25-. The rearrangement joins TRBV20-1 to TRBJ2-7; tentative D call: TRBD1 (6 bases). In DNA, the CDR3 is TGCAGTGCGGGGGACAATGGCTACGAGCAGTACTTC. Its translation is CSAGDNGYEQYF.